Following are 25 T cell receptor beta chains from one sample sequenced in a study of regulatory T cells in long-lasting Graves disease. Time point reported: newly diagnosed GD, antithyroid drugs for less than 3 months. Construction of the TCR library relied on RNA isolated from PBMCs. Investigators prepared the TCR beta libraries by applying iRepertoire HTBI primers and Arm-PCR of CDR3 regions. TCRdb itself ran the multiplex PCR reads through MiXCR, one entry per CDR3 protein. The data contain hundreds of thousands of distinct CDR3 sequences, about 15% of them seen just once; the ten biggest clones take up around a sixth. The sample was also linked to a second study, of T cells in Graves' hyperthyroidism and ophthalmopathy.

The input for sequencing was peripheral blood mononuclear cells (PBMCs), taken at new diagnosis, from a patient treated with antithyroid drugs. The source is a woman aged 30 to 39 with Graves disease.

This clonotype showed up many times. The chain recombines TRBV7-3 with TRBJ1-1; D uncertain. CDR3 length equals 13 residues. The germline gives CDR1 SGHTA, CDR2 FQGTGA. Trimming shortened V by 5 bases and J by 6 bases, and 13 bases separated the two germline ends. The CDR3, as DNA: TGTGCCAGCAGCCCTAGTCAGGATGCTGAAGCTTTCTTT. It translates to CASSPSQDAEAFF.

This clonotype was observed many times. The chain is built from TRBV6-5 and TRBJ1-2, with no clear D. Germline V gene sequence: CDR1 MNHEY, CDR2 SVGAGI. The CDR3 is 16 residues long. V lost 2 bases, J lost 3 bases, and 16 bases lay in between. The CDR3 sequence is CASSYASSRGDYGYTF. The CDR3 nucleotides read TGTGCCAGCAGTTACGCCTCTTCGCGGGGAGACTATGGCTACACCTTC.

This clonotype has more than one count but fewer than ten. The chain has TRBV20-1 and TRBJ1-6, with D unclear. This CDR3 has 14 amino acids. CDR1 and CDR2 (germline): DFQATT, SNEGSKA (reference sequence). Trimming took off 4 bases at V and 2 bases at J, with 9 bases between the two ends. The chain's CDR3 is CSANREAYNSPLHF. The DNA of the CDR3 is TGCAGTGCTAACCGGGAGGCCTATAATTCACCCCTCCACTTT.

This clonotype came up many times. The chain links TRBV6-5 to TRBJ2-1, with TRBD2 matching over 13 bases. CDR3 length: 20 residues. V lost 3 bases to trimming and J lost 6 bases; unmatched junction nucleotides: 17. The V gene's germline CDR1 is MNHEY and CDR2 SVGAGI. The CDR3 reads CASSYLPGLAGLGPGNEQFF. The DNA of the CDR3 is TGTGCCAGCAGTTATCTACCGGGACTAGCGGGACTGGGGCCCGGCAATGAGCAGTTCTTC.

This clonotype was recorded a few times. This chain uses TRBV5-1 with TRBJ1-4, with D maybe TRBD1 (6 bases). V gave up 4 bases and J gave up 0 bases, with 16 bases separating them. Germline V gene data show CDR1 as SGHRS and CDR2 as YFSETQ. The CDR3 runs 17 residues. CDR3 sequence reads: CASSARGGRSTNEKLFF. For the CDR3, the DNA is TGCGCCAGCAGCGCCAGGGGCGGACGGTCAACTAATGAAAAACTGTTTTTT. The full variable domain, its missing parts supplied by reference TRBV5-1 and TRBJ1-4, is KAGVTQTPRYLIKTRGQQVTLSCSPISGHRSVSWYQQTPGQGLQFLFEYFSETQRNKGNFPGRFSGRQFSNSRSEMNVSTLELGDSALYLCASSARGGRSTNEKLFFGSGTQLSVL.

V is TRBV20-1 and J is TRBJ1-1; 10 nucleotides agree with TRBD1. V dropped 6 bases and J dropped 0; count of bases not matched to a gene: 13. CDR1 DFQATT and CDR2 SNEGSKA come from the germline V gene (reference sequence). The CDR3 consists of 17 residues. The CDR3 spells CSAGGQGVLRVNTEAFF. CDR3 in DNA: TGCAGTGCCGGCGGACAGGGGGTATTACGCGTGAACACTGAAGCTTTCTTT.

This clonotype was seen more than once but under ten times. V is TRBV12-3 or TRBV12-4 and J is TRBJ2-1; tentative D call: TRBD2 (6 bases). This CDR3 has 15 residues. Trimming removed 6 bases at V and 4 bases at J, with 16 bases between. CDR3 nucleotides: TGTGCCAGCAGACCCCGGGGGAGTCCTTACAATGAGCAGTTCTTC. Translating gives CASRPRGSPYNEQFF.

This clonotype was found many times. The V call is TRBV10-3, the J call TRBJ1-2; 7 bases line up with TRBD1. The length of the CDR3 is 14 residues. Trimming took 3 bases from V and 5 from J; bases not matched to a gene: 6. Per germline, CDR1 ENHRY and CDR2 SYGVKD. CDR3 sequence (DNA): TGTGCCATCAGTGACCCCCGGGACAGTTATGGCTACACCTTC. It yields the protein CAISDPRDSYGYTF.

As regards this clonotype: The junction shows a germline mismatch at one end, possibly a read error. The chain joins TRBV5-6 to TRBJ2-7; 12 positions match TRBD2. CDR3 size: 17 residues. Germline CDR1 SGHDT, CDR2 YYEEEE. The CDR3 nucleotides read TGTGGCAGCAGCTGGGGGCGACTAGCGGGAGTTACCTACGAGCAGTACTTC. It codes for CGSSWGRLAGVTYEQYF.

This rearrangement joins TRBV30 to TRBJ2-1; no definite D call. CDR1 and CDR2 (germline): GTSNPN, SVGIG (reference sequence). Trimming took off 4 bases at V and 1 base at J, with 5 bases between the two ends. CDR3 length: 12 residues. The CDR3 is CAWTLSYNEQFF. Here the CDR3 DNA reads TGTGCCTGGACCTTGTCCTACAATGAGCAGTTCTTC.

This clonotype was observed many times. The V call is TRBV28, the J call TRBJ1-1; perhaps TRBD1 as D (5 bases). From germline, CDR1 is MDHEN and CDR2 SYDVKM. Trimming removed 6 bases at V and 4 bases at J, with 24 bases between. This CDR3 is 17 amino acids long. CDR3 sequence (DNA): TGTGCCAGCAGCACGGACTTAATCGTTTATAGGGGCACTGAAGCTTTCTTT. The encoded protein is CASSTDLIVYRGTEAFF.

This clonotype was recorded at least ten times. CDR3: CASSWENYGYEQYF. DNA for the CDR3: TGTGCCAGCAGTTGGGAAAACTACGGCTACGAGCAGTACTTC. The rearrangement uses TRBV6-9 and TRBJ2-7, with unresolved D. This CDR3 has 14 amino acids. Per germline, CDR1 MNHGY and CDR2 SVAAGI. V lost 4 bases to trimming and J lost 3 bases, with 13 bases between them.

The chain recombines TRBV12-3 or TRBV12-4 with TRBJ2-2, with TRBD1 as a possible D gene (6 bases). The V and J ends lost 6 bases and 0 bases respectively, with 17 bases between them. The CDR3 length is 17 residues. DNA of the CDR3: TGTGCCAGCAGCCCAGGGACAAGGGGCGCGAACACCGGGGAGCTGTTTTTT. Encoded protein: CASSPGTRGANTGELFF.

The chain carries TRBV30 and TRBJ1-2; TRBD1 agrees at 7 bases. The junction had 17 bases not matched to a gene; V was cut back by 1 base and J by 6 bases. This CDR3 region has 17 residues. CDR1 and CDR2 from the germline V gene are GTSNPN and SVGIG (reference sequence). This chain's CDR3 is CAWSGQTGTVSYDGYTF. The CDR3 region has the DNA TGTGCCTGGAGTGGTCAAACAGGGACAGTCAGTTACGATGGCTACACCTTC. Using reference TRBV30 and TRBJ1-2 for the parts outside the CDR3, the full variable domain is SQTIHQWPATLVQPVGSPLSLECTVEGTSNPNLYWYRQAAGRGLQLLFYSVGIGQISSEVPQNLSASRPQDRQFILSSKKLLLSDSGFYLCAWSGQTGTVSYDGYTFGSGTRLTVV.

The table lists this clonotype with many counts. The CDR3 coding sequence is TGTGCCAGCAGGTCCCTAGCGGGAGGCCTAGATGAGCAGTTCTTC. Protein sequence: CASRSLAGGLDEQFF. The V gene is TRBV6-1, the J gene TRBJ2-1; 11 bases align to TRBD2. V gave up 6 bases and J gave up 8 bases; unmatched junction bases: 9. This CDR3 contains 15 residues. Per the germline V gene, CDR1 is MNHNS and CDR2 is SASEGT.

There are many counts of this clonotype. The chain recombines TRBV28 with TRBJ2-5; D not certain. The germline gives CDR1 MDHEN, CDR2 SYDVKM. V lost 6 bases, J lost 1 base, and 15 bases lay in between. The CDR3 is 15 amino acids. CDR3 nucleotides: TGTGCCAGCAGCATCGTGAAGGAACGCCAAGAGACCCAGTACTTC. Its protein is CASSIVKERQETQYF.

This clonotype was detected ten times or more. The rearrangement joins TRBV28 to TRBJ1-2; 9 bases map to TRBD1. The CDR3 has 15 residues. After removal of 5 bases from V and 8 bases from J, the junction contained 12 bases not matched to a gene. Germline V gene lookup returns CDR1 MDHEN and CDR2 SYDVKM. The CDR3 loop reads CASSPRGQGTVGYTF. The CDR3 nucleotides are TGTGCCAGCAGTCCCAGGGGACAGGGAACGGTCGGCTACACCTTC.

This clonotype has ten or more counts. The chain recombines TRBV11-2 with TRBJ2-3; D gene uncertain. The V and J ends lost 2 bases and 0 bases respectively, with 3 bases between them. This CDR3 region has 13 residues. Germline CDR1 reads SGHAT; CDR2 reads FQNNGV. CDR3 amino acids: CASSLWSTDTQYF. The CDR3 DNA reads as TGTGCCAGCAGCTTATGGAGCACAGATACGCAGTATTTT.

Many counts were recorded for this clonotype. The V call is TRBV7-3, the J call TRBJ1-1, with D uncertain. The CDR3 is 13 amino acids. V was shortened by 5 bases and J by 5 bases, with 12 bases between the two germline ends. Germline CDR1 reads SGHTA; CDR2 reads FQGTGA. This CDR3 is CASSAKTGTEAFF. Written as DNA, the CDR3 is TGTGCCAGCAGCGCAAAGACGGGTACTGAAGCTTTCTTT.

In the case of this clonotype: Since a much larger clone is just one base distant, this may be a read error. The gene calls are TRBV12-3 or TRBV12-4 and TRBJ2-5; a weak D match, TRBD2 (5 bases). With 4 bases removed from V and 4 bases from J, the gap between germline ends came to 19 bases. This CDR3 has 16 residues. Here the CDR3 DNA reads TGTGCCAGCAGTTCTCGTGGGAGTGGCATAGGAGAGACCCAGTACTTC. It translates to CASSSRGSGIGETQYF.

The table lists this clonotype with many counts. This chain uses TRBV2 with TRBJ2-5; D may match TRBD1 or TRBD2 (7 bases each). The CDR3 extends over 12 amino acids. Trimming removed 10 bases from V and 5 bases from J, with 14 bases in between. CDR1 and CDR2 (germline): SNHLY, FYNNEI. CDR3 sequence reads: CATTGEGETQYF. The CDR3 bases are TGTGCCACTACAGGGGAGGGGGAGACCCAGTACTTC.

This clonotype was detected ten times or more. The chain joins TRBV7-9 to TRBJ1-1; D gene uncertain. The CDR3 extends over 13 amino acids. V lost 3 bases and J lost 8, with 13 bases in between. From germline, CDR1 is SEHNR and CDR2 FQNEAQ (reference sequence). CDR3 region: CASSFIRVEEAFF. The CDR3 DNA reads TGTGCCAGCAGCTTCATAAGGGTTGAGGAAGCTTTCTTT.

For this clonotype: Since a much larger clone is just one base distant, this may be a read error. The V gene is TRBV6-2 or TRBV6-3, the J gene TRBJ2-1, with 10 bases fitting TRBD2. The germline V gene has CDR1 MNHEY and CDR2 SVGEGT. CDR3 size: 15 residues. CDR3: CPSSASGSSYNEQFF. CDR3 DNA sequence: TGTCCCAGCAGTGCTAGCGGGAGCTCCTACAATGAGCAGTTCTTC.

Ten or more counts support this clonotype. This chain links TRBV11-2 with TRBJ2-5; 10 bases are a match to TRBD2. The CDR3 loop spans 15 amino acids. Germline V lookup: CDR1 SGHAT, CDR2 FQNNGV. V lost 4 bases to trimming and J lost 5 bases; unmatched junction nucleotides: 7. The CDR3 loop reads CASSSGLAESETQYF. The CDR3 DNA follows: TGTGCCAGCAGCTCCGGACTAGCGGAGAGTGAGACCCAGTACTTC.

This clonotype came up many times. This sequence joins TRBV20-1 and TRBJ1-1, with D possibly matching TRBD1 (6 bases). The CDR3 consists of 12 residues. Trimming took 4 bases from V and 7 from J, leaving 13 bases between them. CDR1 and CDR2 (germline): DFQATT, SNEGSKA (reference sequence). CDR3 bases: TGCAGTGCTATTAAACAGGGACTTGAAGCTTTCTTT. It translates to CSAIKQGLEAFF.